This TCR beta chain was observed in a study of molecular identifiers for immune sequencing clone quantification. This clonotype came up many times. The germline V gene has CDR1 SGHVS and CDR2 FQNEAQ. Trimming took 5 bases from V and 1 from J, leaving 13 bases between them. CDR3 length equals 15 residues. TCRdb fed the PCR reads into MiXCR, producing one record per CDR3 protein. The data contain 65,000 or so distinct CDR3 sequences, about 18% of them singletons. Material for sequencing was naive CD8+ T cells from blood, with Jurkat cell RNA spiked in. Subset in this sample: FACS-sorted CD8+CD4-CCR7+CD45RA+ naive T cells. The chain recombines TRBV7-8 with TRBJ2-3; weak D call: TRBD1 (6 bases). The receptor's source is a human donor in good health. Some libraries in this study had Jurkat cell RNA spiked in. CDR3 amino acids: CASSPQDSRTDTQYF. The CDR3 DNA follows: TGTGCCAGCAGCCCACAGGACAGCCGCACAGATACGCAGTATTTT.